One sample yielded the 28 T cell receptor beta chains listed below, sequenced in a study of cytomegalovirus exposure and HLA in healthy donors. Primers: 60 Vbeta forward and 13 Jbeta reverse. Sequencing used immunoSEQ multiplex PCR; TCRdb keeps in-frame clones, though not all of them. The sample yields some 77,000 clones, about 80% seen once. The sequenced sample was PBMCs. The receptors originated from a woman aged 45-60 years in good health and CMV-seropositive.

The chain is built from TRBV5-1 and TRBJ1-2, with 12 bases matching TRBD1. The germline V gene encodes CDR1 SGHRS and CDR2 YFSETQ. V shed 6 bases and J 7 bases; nucleotides not matched to a gene: 4. The CDR3 consists of 13 residues. CDR3 residues: CASIGTGGFGYTF. In DNA, the CDR3 is TGCGCCAGCATCGGGACAGGGGGCTTTGGCTACACCTTC.

This chain connects TRBV5-4 to TRBJ1-4; the match to TRBD1 covers 10 bases. CDR3 length: 15 residues. Trimming took 4 bases from V and 3 from J; bases not matched to a gene: 3. Germline V gene sequence: CDR1 SGHNT, CDR2 YYREEE (reference sequence). As DNA, the CDR3 is TGTGCCAGCAGCCTCGGACAGGGGGCTAATGAAAAACTGTTTTTT. This sequence encodes CASSLGQGANEKLFF.

The rearrangement joins TRBV11-3 to TRBJ2-3; maybe TRBD2 (5 bases). The CDR3 runs 14 residues. Germline V gene lookup returns CDR1 SGHNT and CDR2 YENEEA. V lost 5 bases and J lost 3, with 12 bases in between. The CDR3 loop reads CASSPLRGTDTQYF. In nucleotides, the CDR3 is TGTGCCAGCAGCCCCCTTCGGGGTACAGATACGCAGTATTTT. The complete variable domain, with remaining parts taken from reference TRBV11-3 and TRBJ2-3, reads EAGVVQSPRYKIIEKKQPVAFWCNPISGHNTLYWYLQNLGQGPELLIRYENEEAVDDSQLPKDRFSAERLKGVDSTLKIQPAELGDSAVYLCASSPLRGTDTQYFGPGTRLTVL.

There are a few counts of this clone. This chain uses TRBV9 with TRBJ2-1; TRBD1 matches at 9 bases. The CDR3 runs 14 residues. The germline CDR1 and CDR2 sequences are SGDLS and YYNGEE. Unmatched junction bases numbered 6, after V lost 3 bases and J lost 8 bases. CDR3 region: CASSARDRDDEQFF. The CDR3 DNA sequence: TGTGCCAGCAGCGCCCGGGACAGGGATGATGAGCAGTTCTTC.

The chain joins TRBV5-4 to TRBJ2-5; 11 positions agree with TRBD1. Germline V CDR1 and CDR2: SGHNT, YYREEE (reference sequence). The CDR3 has 15 residues. Trimming cost V 4 bases and J 5 bases; bases outside gene matches: 7. The CDR3: CASSPGTGGEETQYF. The CDR3 nucleotides are TGTGCCAGCAGCCCAGGGACAGGGGGAGAGGAGACCCAGTACTTC.

J is TRBJ2-5 and V is TRBV6-1; weak D call: TRBD1 (6 bases). Trimming stripped 2 bases from V and 2 bases from J, with 18 bases between. The CDR3 has 17 residues. Germline CDR1 and CDR2: MNHNS and SASEGT. The CDR3 loop reads CASSEPQGSWGQETQYF. In nucleotides, the CDR3 is TGTGCCAGCAGTGAACCCCAGGGGTCATGGGGTCAAGAGACCCAGTACTTC.

This clone was seen once. The genes are TRBV5-8 and TRBJ2-7; 7 bases are shared with TRBD2. Looked up from germline, CDR1 is SGHTS and CDR2 is YDEGEE. The CDR3 sequence is 11 residues long. The CDR3 DNA is TGTGCTGGGGGGGGACCGGGCGAGCAGTACGTC. Translating it yields CAGGGPGEQYV.

This chain connects TRBV7-8 to TRBJ1-1; D not certain. The V gene lost 0 bases and the J gene lost 4 bases, with 12 bases spanning the gap. This CDR3 is built from 15 residues. Germline V lookup: CDR1 SGHVS, CDR2 FQNEAQ. CDR3 amino acids: CASSLAQGSGTEAFF. CDR3 DNA sequence: TGTGCCAGCAGCTTAGCGCAAGGGAGTGGCACTGAAGCTTTCTTT.

A few counts support this clone. J is TRBJ1-1 and V is TRBV21-1. TRBV21-1 is a recognized pseudogene. This CDR3 spans 18 amino acids. The CDR3 nucleotides are TGTGCCAGCAACGAAAGTACAGGGAAGCGGGAGAAGAACACTGAAGCTTTCTTT. It specifies CASNESTGKREKNTEAFF.

The chain uses TRBV9 and TRBJ2-7, with D maybe TRBD2 (5 bases). Per germline, CDR1 SGDLS and CDR2 YYNGEE. The CDR3 sequence is 14 residues long. The V end lost 3 bases, the J end lost 3 bases, and 13 bases lay between the germline ends. CDR3 sequence: CASSGRTSFYEQYF. The CDR3 coding sequence is TGTGCCAGCAGCGGCAGAACTAGTTTCTACGAGCAGTACTTC. The full variable domain, in which reference TRBV9 and TRBJ2-7 provide the parts outside the CDR3, is DSGVTQTPKHLITATGQRVTLRCSPRSGDLSVYWYQQSLDQGLQFLIQYYNGEERAKGNILERFSAQQFPDLHSELNLSSLELGDSALYFCASSGRTSFYEQYFGPGTRLTVT.

This chain connects TRBV11-1 to TRBJ1-1; 9 bases match TRBD1. The trim removed 5 bases at V and 3 bases at J, leaving 13 bases unmatched. The CDR3 is made up of 17 amino acids. Germline V gene lookup returns CDR1 SGHAT and CDR2 FQDESV (reference sequence). For the CDR3, the DNA is TGTGCCAGCAGCCTAAGGATCCCGGGACAGGGACACACTGAAGCTTTCTTT. Translation: CASSLRIPGQGHTEAFF.

The sample holds one count of this clone. This chain connects TRBV9 to TRBJ2-2, with 8 bases fitting TRBD2. Per germline, CDR1 SGDLS and CDR2 YYNGEE. V lost 0 bases, J lost 7 bases, and 11 bases stayed unmatched. This CDR3 contains 17 residues. In nucleotides, the CDR3 is TGTGCCAGCAGCGTAGCGGATAGCGGGGTTTGGGGCGGGGAGCTGTTTTTT. As protein: CASSVADSGVWGGELFF.

The V call is TRBV15, the J call TRBJ1-4; D gene uncertain. Germline loops: CDR1 LNHNV, CDR2 YYDKDF (reference sequence). The CDR3 length is 16 residues. Trimming pared 0 bases from V and 0 bases from J, leaving 8 bases between. The chain's CDR3 is CATSRESTATNEKLFF. CDR3 nucleotide sequence: TGTGCCACCAGCAGAGAATCGACTGCAACTAATGAAAAACTGTTTTTT.

As regards this clone: The same CDR3 can be traced to other DNA sequences in this sample. The chain couples TRBV11-3 to TRBJ1-3; 8 nucleotides line up with TRBD1. The V gene end was trimmed by 5 bases and the J gene end by 4 bases; junction bases not matched to a gene: 7. The CDR3 length is 15 residues. Germline V CDR1 and CDR2: SGHNT, YENEEA. The CDR3 DNA sequence: TGTGCCAGCAGCCCAGGACAGGGTCCGGGAAACACCATATATTTT. It specifies CASSPGQGPGNTIYF.

The gene calls are TRBV6-5 and TRBJ2-3; unclear D gene. From germline, CDR1 is MNHEY and CDR2 SVGAGI. The CDR3 sequence is 14 residues long. V was trimmed by 2 bases and J by 4 bases, leaving 10 bases between them. CDR3 nucleotide sequence: TGTGCCAGCAGTTACGGAGCGCCCGCAGATACGCAGTATTTT. This translates into CASSYGAPADTQYF.

The gene calls are TRBV30 and TRBJ1-1; no clear D gene. Germline V gives CDR1 GTSNPN, CDR2 SVGIG (reference sequence). V lost 3 bases and J 2 bases, leaving 13 bases between the germline ends. The CDR3 is made up of 14 amino acids. The CDR3 sequence: CAWSMRAPNTEAFF. CDR3 nucleotide sequence: TGTGCCTGGAGCATGAGGGCCCCTAACACTGAAGCTTTCTTT.

This clone appeared a single time. The rearrangement uses TRBV19 and TRBJ1-4, with a weak D call TRBD1 (5 bases). V gave up 6 bases and J gave up 7 bases, with 18 bases separating them. Germline V lookup: CDR1 LNHDA, CDR2 SQIVND (reference sequence). The CDR3 length is 15 residues. The CDR3 DNA sequence: TGTGCCAGTAGGGTCAATCAATTAAGGGGTGAAAAACTGTTTTTT. It encodes CASRVNQLRGEKLFF.

This chain connects TRBV11-3 to TRBJ1-2; 10 bases agree with TRBD1. This CDR3 spans 16 amino acids. CDR1 SGHNT and CDR2 YENEEA come from the germline V gene. Unmatched junction bases numbered 8, after V lost 5 bases and J lost 2 bases. CDR3 nucleotides: TGTGCCAGCAGCATCTCCGGGACAGGGGCCAACTATGGCTACACCTTC. This codes for CASSISGTGANYGYTF.

Only one count was recorded for this clone. The rearrangement uses TRBV7-2 and TRBJ2-3; D may be TRBD2 (6 bases). V was pared by 5 bases and J by 3 bases, with 12 bases between. This CDR3 has 14 residues. The germline V gene encodes CDR1 SGHTA and CDR2 FQGNSA. The CDR3 is CASSSLGGTDTQYF. As DNA, the CDR3 is TGTGCCAGCAGCAGCCTTGGAGGGACAGATACGCAGTATTTT.

The chain combines TRBV5-1 with TRBJ1-4; 8 bases are a match to TRBD1. The germline V gene encodes CDR1 SGHRS and CDR2 YFSETQ. This CDR3 spans 14 amino acids. V dropped 7 bases and J dropped 3; count of bases not matched to a gene: 5. The CDR3 DNA is TGCGCCAGCTCGTTGGACAGGGCTAATGAAAAACTGTTTTTT. It is translated as CASSLDRANEKLFF. The whole variable domain, remainder taken from reference TRBV5-1 and TRBJ1-4, is KAGVTQTPRYLIKTRGQQVTLSCSPISGHRSVSWYQQTPGQGLQFLFEYFSETQRNKGNFPGRFSGRQFSNSRSEMNVSTLELGDSALYLCASSLDRANEKLFFGSGTQLSVL.

The chain recombines TRBV7-2 with TRBJ1-5; possible D gene TRBD1, 6 bases. V was trimmed by 5 bases and J by 5 bases, leaving 10 bases between them. CDR3 length: 13 amino acids. Germline V gives CDR1 SGHTA, CDR2 FQGNSA. The CDR3 sequence: CASSPYRDQPQHF. CDR3 nucleotides: TGTGCCAGCAGCCCTTACAGGGATCAGCCCCAGCATTTT.

The count of this clone is one. The chain combines TRBV25-1 with TRBJ1-5; TRBD1 agrees at 7 bases. The germline V gene encodes CDR1 MGHDK and CDR2 SYGVNS. CDR3 size: 15 residues. The V gene end was trimmed by 5 bases and the J gene end by 0 bases; junction bases not matched to a gene: 4. The CDR3: CASSPGQTSNQPQHF. CDR3 bases: TGTGCCAGCAGTCCGGGACAGACTAGCAATCAGCCCCAGCATTTT.

This rearrangement joins TRBV6-4 to TRBJ1-3, with unresolved D. The germline V gene encodes CDR1 MRHNA and CDR2 SNTAGT. There are 16 residues in the CDR3. V was shortened by 6 bases and J by 1 base, with 16 bases between the two germline ends. In DNA form, the CDR3 reads TGTGCCAGCAGCCCGAGGGAGGTTCCGTCTGGAAACACCATATATTTT. Its translation: CASSPREVPSGNTIYF.

The table lists this clone with a count of one. The rearrangement uses TRBV15 and TRBJ2-7; 9 bases map to TRBD2. The CDR3 covers 20 residues. V was pared by 0 bases and J by 1 base, with 16 bases of the junction left unmatched. The germline CDR1 and CDR2 sequences are LNHNV and YYDKDF (reference sequence). The CDR3 sequence: CATSRDWKEREALKSYEQYV. CDR3 DNA: TGTGCCACCAGCAGAGATTGGAAGGAGCGGGAGGCCTTGAAATCCTACGAGCAGTACGTC.

The genes are TRBV2 and TRBJ2-7, with a tentative D call TRBD1 (6 bases). The CDR3 length is 12 residues. Per germline, CDR1 SNHLY and CDR2 FYNNEI. V lost 6 bases and J 5 bases, leaving 11 bases between the germline ends. In DNA form, the CDR3 reads TGTGCCAGCAGCCGGGACACGAACGAGCAGTACGTC. It specifies CASSRDTNEQYV.

The chain uses TRBV5-1 and TRBJ2-5; 14 nucleotides match TRBD2. Germline V CDR1 and CDR2: SGHRS, YFSETQ. The CDR3 is made up of 16 amino acids. With 0 bases clipped from V and 3 bases from J, the junction kept 1 base outside the gene matches. The CDR3 coding sequence is TGCGCCAGCAGCTTGGGGGGACTAGCGGGGGAAGAGACCCAGTACTTC. Residues: CASSLGGLAGEETQYF.

In its sample, this clone was seen a few times. V usage is TRBV27 and J usage is TRBJ2-1, with 8 bases aligning to TRBD1. This CDR3 is built from 15 residues. CDR1 is MNHEY and CDR2 is SMNVEV in the germline V gene (reference sequence). With 5 bases clipped from V and 10 bases from J, the junction kept 13 bases outside the gene matches. The CDR3 sequence: CASSLPPDRAEEQFF. Written as DNA, the CDR3 is TGTGCCAGCAGTCTCCCCCCGGACAGGGCGGAGGAGCAGTTCTTC.

The V and J genes are TRBV5-1 and TRBJ1-5, with 10 positions matching TRBD1. CDR1 SGHRS and CDR2 YFSETQ come from the germline V gene. V lost 4 bases and J lost 2; bases outside the gene matches: 21. This CDR3 spans 21 amino acids. The CDR3 is CASSPEGGRQGAKKGNQPQHF. Written as DNA, the CDR3 is TGCGCCAGCAGCCCCGAGGGTGGGAGACAGGGGGCAAAGAAGGGCAATCAGCCCCAGCATTTT.